This T cell receptor (beta chain) derives from a study of Ad26.COV2.S vaccination and SARS-CoV-2 variants. Study as a whole: The vaccine Ad26.COV2.S was put into the muscle once, or twice with 56 days between.

Treatment described: roughly 18 received Ad26.COV2.S at low or high dose, single or two shots; roughly 5 received placebo; per-sample allocation not given. Vaccine and placebo recipients were sampled on day 63 after the first injection. Within Boston, the person who donated was an adult of 18-55 years. Per germline, CDR1 MGHRA and CDR2 YSYEKL. V gave up 2 bases and J gave up 4 bases, with 8 bases separating them. This CDR3 region has 13 residues. This table comes from immunoSEQ multiplex PCR, and its TCRdb copy is limited to in-frame clones, with some not included. Of about 260,000 clones listed, 70% to 90% were seen once; the top ten hold just under 3%.

The sample consisted of peripheral blood, taken in a trial of Ad26.COV2.S vaccine versus placebo. The TCR originated in a person aged 18-65 years who received the Ad26.COV2.S COVID-19 vaccine or a placebo. The chain links TRBV4-1 to TRBJ1-1, with D unresolved. The CDR3: CASSQWVFTEAFF. DNA of the CDR3: TGCGCCAGCAGCCAATGGGTATTCACTGAAGCTTTCTTT.